This T cell receptor beta chain stems from a study of graft-versus-host responses after intestinal transplantation. Overall study context: Recipients had transplants, and these were multivisceral, liver-intestinal, or isolated intestinal.

The table came from immunoSEQ multiplex PCR; TCRdb's copy has only in-frame clones and leaves some out. Counted here are 80,000 to 100,000 clones, under 85% occurring once; the ten biggest clones make up roughly 15%. To note about this clone: What it recognizes is unknown.

This clonotype was sampled from a human donor who received an intestinal transplant. The source material was unstimulated CD8+ T cells sorted from spleen or lymph node cells, sampled before intestinal transplant.

This CDR3 is CASSLPQGLEQYF. As DNA, the CDR3 is TGTGCCAGCAGTCTCCCACAGGGGCTTGAGCAGTACTTC. The rearrangement uses TRBV28 and TRBJ2-7; TRBD1 matches at 7 bases. CDR1 is MDHEN, CDR2 SYDVKM, per germline. The CDR3 length is 13 residues. The V gene end was trimmed by 5 bases and the J gene end by 7 bases; junction bases not matched to a gene: 8.